This TCR beta chain was sequenced for a study of blood T cell repertoires in COVID-19. Whole-study context: Samples representing acute and convalescent COVID-19 were sourced from the United States, Italy and Spain. Sources were T cells, B-cell-depleted T cells, or PBMCs; the material itself was cDNA or gDNA.

Original analysis: By means of reference gene primer amplification, nucleated cell counts were estimated. The protocol was immunoSEQ multiplex PCR, while the TCRdb copy is restricted to in-frame clones and leaves out a portion. That table gives V, J and clone size, and the DNA gave D and trimming. The sample yields roughly 190,000 clones, nearly 90% seen once. Trimming shortened V by 5 bases and J by 9 bases, and 14 bases separated the two germline ends. Germline CDR1 reads SGHAT; CDR2 reads FQDESV (reference sequence). The CDR3 is 14 residues long. The clonotype originates from a man aged 55 to 70 with active or convalescent COVID-19. The sample consisted of peripheral blood. The V call is TRBV11-1, the J call TRBJ1-6, with D possibly matching TRBD1 (5 bases). For the CDR3, the DNA is TGTGCCAGCAGCGAAATGGACAACCTTTCACCCCTCCACTTT. This encodes CASSEMDNLSPLHF.